These T cell receptor beta chains were read from a single sample in a study of shared clonotypes between healthy human individuals. Only in-frame clones appear in the TCRdb table, and some are missing; sequencing was by immunoSEQ multiplex PCR. The table records fewer than 1.4 million clones, about 84% of them present only once. Sample: memory CD4+ T cells from PBMCs. The receptors shown here come from a young man in good health. Some clones in this sample may be carry-over from other donors' samples. The conserved cysteine and the conserved F or W are not part of the CDR3 here.

V	CDR3
TRBV5-1	ASSSDRGPYGYT
TRBV5-6	ASSKTTSYEQY
TRBV5-6	ASSLSPLDDTQY
TRBV5-4	ASNTPADGYT
TRBV28	ASRKTSGPYEQY
TRBV11-2	ASRKAGGIYGYT
TRBV6-1	ASVGWGYNEQF
TRBV5-1	ASSVLFWGANVLT
TRBV5-4	ASSPTGATNEKLF
TRBV5-1	ASSLRGLGTEAF
TRBV25-1	ASSGTDGIDRNIQY
TRBV18	ASSPPRGDGMNTEAF
TRBV28	ATNTETYNEQF
TRBV29-1	SVGGDTEAF
TRBV7-2	ASSSGSGNTIY
TRBV27	ASSLTGTAYTEAF
TRBV11-2	ASSPGQEIYGYT
TRBV5-1	ASSLARDSDTQY
TRBV7-9	ASSPLPFGGGNEKLF
TRBV7-9	ASAKGGGKDTQY
TRBV11-2	ASSFQTSEAF
TRBV21-1	ASSKGSGDRLEAGGSHEQF
TRBV2	ASSASTTYEQY
TRBV7-9	ASSHLELARQETQY
TRBV5-1	ASSLGTSGSWDEQF
TRBV28	ASSFQGPQH
TRBV27	ASSLGPDYYGYT
TRBV11-2	ASSLVVPKPAGDTGELF
TRBV4-1	ASSREGLYGYT
TRBV2	ASRGGLFAEQF
TRBV29-1	SVEAGAGQPQH
TRBV7-9	ASSLRGRVNTEAF
TRBV4-2	ASSQYQGVWELF
TRBV5-4	ASSQLAGAPDTQY
TRBV2	ASSLQGRDNEQF
TRBV5-1	ASSPGPAPSAGELF
TRBV12-5	ATGTASYEQY
TRBV29-1	SARTGDNQPQH
TRBV7-2	ASSLMAGQGGYT
TRBV6-5	ASRGRDRPSEQY
TRBV4-1	ASSQQGGDGYT
TRBV5-6	ASSLRLAGPRRYEQY
TRBV2	ASSGIHEQY
TRBV28	AGANSYEQY
TRBV5-1	ASHMGTGDTDTQY
TRBV30	AWSGAHEQY
TRBV5-1	ASSPRATGNTIY
TRBV28	ASVDRNRNTIY
TRBV27	ASSFYSAGTRGVIGQY
TRBV5-1	ASSFGTAGSGYT
TRBV2	ASSEGRETQY
TRBV27	ASSPRTGEKLF
TRBV5-1	ASSVQGLNSEAF
TRBV28	ASSLEGLQETQY
TRBV28	ASSSLTFTSGSRPYEQY
TRBV5-6	ASSLDTKDTQY
TRBV5-1	ASHNRVRGSYNEQF
TRBV19	ATSGGQGLHEQY
TRBV18	ASSPGQNTEAF